The 11 T cell receptor beta chains reported below all come from one sample, sequenced in a study of blood T cells in healthy people across ages. It was with a sample-barcoded 5' primer and a J-beta primer mix that a second PCR of about 7 to 12 cycles was run. TCRdb reprocessed the 5' RACE reads via MiXCR and lists one record per CDR3 protein. Of around 1,000,000 distinct CDR3 sequences in the sample, approximately 25% were seen once. These data were also filed under a second study, of T cells of mothers and their children.

The material sequenced was blood. The origin of the receptors is a girl aged 2-9 years in good health.

The genes are TRBV6-2 or TRBV6-3 and TRBJ2-3; TRBD1 might be the D (6 bases). CDR3 length: 16 residues. Deletions cut 4 bases from V and 3 bases from J, with 17 bases between. Germline CDR1 reads MNHEY; CDR2 reads SVGEGT. The CDR3 reads CASSSRPSDRTDTQYF. The CDR3 DNA is TGTGCCAGCAGTTCGCGGCCCTCGGACAGAACAGATACGCAGTATTTT.

The genes are TRBV9 and TRBJ2-7; D unclear. The CDR3 is 14 residues long. Germline V gives CDR1 SGDLS, CDR2 YYNGEE. Trimming left V 4 bases short and J 2 bases short, with 13 bases between. This CDR3 is CASSPSFGTYEQYF. The CDR3 bases are TGTGCCAGCAGCCCGAGTTTTGGCACCTACGAGCAGTACTTC.

This clonotype came up a few times. V is TRBV27 and J is TRBJ2-5; D is undetermined. The length of the CDR3 is 13 residues. Deletions cut 3 bases from V and 4 bases from J, with 9 bases between. Germline assignment: CDR1 MNHEY and CDR2 SMNVEV (reference sequence). The CDR3 reads CASSLSASETQYF. The DNA of the CDR3 is TGTGCCAGCAGTTTGAGTGCTTCAGAGACCCAGTACTTC.

V usage is TRBV29-1 and J usage is TRBJ2-7; possibly TRBD1 for D (5 bases). CDR3 length equals 12 residues. V shed 3 bases and J shed 2 bases, with 8 bases lying between them. CDR1 is SQVTM and CDR2 is ANQGSEA in the germline V gene. The CDR3 spells CSVEQGAYEQYF. The CDR3 nucleotides read TGCAGCGTTGAGCAGGGCGCCTACGAGCAGTACTTC.

The chain is built from TRBV27 and TRBJ1-3; D is possibly TRBD1 (5 bases). The CDR3 runs to 17 residues. Germline CDR1 reads MNHEY; CDR2 reads SMNVEV (reference sequence). The V and J ends lost 6 bases and 4 bases respectively, with 22 bases between them. In nucleotides, the CDR3 is TGTGCCAGCAGCTCTATTTGGCGCAGGGAAGCGGGAAACACCATATATTTT. This codes for CASSSIWRREAGNTIYF.

The chain carries TRBV12-3 or TRBV12-4 and TRBJ1-5; D is possibly TRBD1 (6 bases). The V and J ends lost 2 bases and 2 bases respectively, with 25 bases between them. The CDR3 consists of 20 residues. The DNA for the CDR3 is TGTGCCAGCAGTTTATTTTTTTCTGGGACATATCATTCGCGCAATCAGCCCCAGCATTTT. As protein: CASSLFFSGTYHSRNQPQHF.

This clonotype appeared a few times. This chain joins TRBV3-1 and TRBJ2-3, with D perhaps matching TRBD1 or TRBD2 (5 bases each). CDR1 is LGHDT and CDR2 is YNNKEL in the germline V gene (reference sequence). V lost 3 bases and J lost 2, with 12 bases in between. The CDR3 spans 15 residues. The CDR3 is CASSQRDAATDTQYF. Written as DNA, the CDR3 is TGTGCCAGCAGCCAGAGGGACGCAGCCACAGATACGCAGTATTTT.

The chain is built from TRBV5-1 and TRBJ2-3, with 8 bases matching TRBD2. The germline V gene has CDR1 SGHRS and CDR2 YFSETQ. V lost 7 bases to trimming and J lost 0 bases; unmatched junction nucleotides: 7. This CDR3 is built from 15 residues. CDR3: CASQISGTSTDTQYF. DNA for the CDR3: TGCGCCAGCCAAATTAGCGGGACAAGCACAGATACGCAGTATTTT. The entire variable domain, with the rest obtained from reference TRBV5-1 and TRBJ2-3, is as follows: KAGVTQTPRYLIKTRGQQVTLSCSPISGHRSVSWYQQTPGQGLQFLFEYFSETQRNKGNFPGRFSGRQFSNSRSEMNVSTLELGDSALYLCASQISGTSTDTQYFGPGTRLTVL.

This sequence joins TRBV20-1 and TRBJ2-5; D unclear. Germline loops: CDR1 DFQATT, CDR2 SNEGSKA (reference sequence). The CDR3 consists of 16 residues. V gave up 1 base and J gave up 2 bases, with 17 bases separating them. This CDR3 reads CSARAAIDWGQETQYF. CDR3 coding DNA: TGCAGTGCTAGAGCCGCCATTGATTGGGGACAAGAGACCCAGTACTTC.

The sample holds many counts of this clonotype. The chain couples TRBV7-2 to TRBJ2-3, with D perhaps TRBD2 (6 bases). The CDR3 runs to 14 residues. Per the germline V gene, CDR1 is SGHTA and CDR2 is FQGNSA. Deletions cut 2 bases from V and 4 bases from J, with 10 bases between. The CDR3, as DNA: TGTGCCAGCAGCTTAACCTCGGGGGCAGATACGCAGTATTTT. This translates into CASSLTSGADTQYF.

The chain combines TRBV29-1 with TRBJ2-7, with TRBD1 matching 8 bases. The CDR3 totals 13 residues. V lost 1 base, J lost 3 bases, and 2 bases stayed unmatched. Germline values: CDR1 SQVTM, CDR2 ANQGSEA. The CDR3 sequence: CSVEGTGYYEQYF. The DNA of the CDR3 is TGCAGCGTTGAAGGGACAGGGTACTACGAGCAGTACTTC.